This TCR beta chain was found in a study of technical replicates of blood from a few donors. Produced via immunoSEQ multiplex PCR; TCRdb's table is partial and in-frame only. The table shows more than 65,000 clones, with 95% to 97% occurring only once. Germline loops: CDR1 SGHRS, CDR2 YFSETQ. This CDR3 region has 13 residues. V lost 6 bases, J lost 1 base, and 2 bases stayed unmatched. Sequencing was performed on T cells isolated from PBMCs. The source of this sequence is a human donor in good health. V usage is TRBV5-1 and J usage is TRBJ1-1, with 8 bases lining up with TRBD1. The CDR3 DNA follows: TGCGCCAGCACCCAGGGGGCGAACACTGAAGCTTTCTTT. Protein sequence: CASTQGANTEAFF.